The 4 T cell receptor beta chains below all came from one sample that was sequenced in a study of PD-1 blockade in classical Hodgkin lymphoma. The patients all showed relapse after autologous stem cell transplantation, while their brentuximab vedotin exposure varied. This table comes from immunoSEQ multiplex PCR, and its TCRdb copy is limited to in-frame clones, with some not included. Among around 42,000 clones listed, under 75% were seen once. Here the sequenced sample was peripheral blood mononuclear cells (PBMCs), taken at baseline. The receptor set was obtained from a human donor with classical Hodgkin lymphoma.

This clone was observed a handful of times. V gene TRBV9 combines with J gene TRBJ2-1; TRBD2 agrees at 11 bases. The CDR3 has 16 amino acids. Losses at the gene ends were 3 bases for V and 7 bases for J; bases not matched to a gene: 9. The germline V gene encodes CDR1 SGDLS and CDR2 YYNGEE. The CDR3 is CASSGGLAGGINEQFF. CDR3 DNA sequence: TGTGCCAGCAGCGGAGGGCTAGCGGGGGGTATTAATGAGCAGTTCTTC.

The chain is built from TRBV5-6 and TRBJ2-7; D is ambiguous. Per the germline V gene, CDR1 is SGHDT and CDR2 is YYEEEE. V was clipped by 2 bases and J by 0 bases, with 6 bases between them. This CDR3 region has 13 residues. The CDR3 region has the DNA TGTGCCAGCAGCTTCCCCAGCTCCTACGAGCAGTACTTC. Translated: CASSFPSSYEQYF.

This sequence joins TRBV10-2 and TRBJ2-5, with 10 bases aligning to TRBD2. The CDR3 is 14 residues long. Germline CDR1 is WSHSY and CDR2 is SAAADI. With 7 bases clipped from V and 5 bases from J, the junction kept 7 bases outside the gene matches. CDR3 sequence: CASKSSGRGETQYF. The CDR3 bases are TGCGCCAGCAAGTCTAGCGGGAGAGGTGAGACCCAGTACTTC.

The J gene is TRBJ1-4, the V gene TRBV30; the match to TRBD1 covers 7 bases. Germline V gene data show CDR1 as GTSNPN and CDR2 as SVGIG (reference sequence). Trimming cost V 5 bases and J 3 bases; bases outside gene matches: 3. CDR3 length: 13 amino acids. The CDR3 nucleotides read TGTGCCTGGGGGGACAGATCTAATGAAAAACTGTTTTTT. Amino acids: CAWGDRSNEKLFF.